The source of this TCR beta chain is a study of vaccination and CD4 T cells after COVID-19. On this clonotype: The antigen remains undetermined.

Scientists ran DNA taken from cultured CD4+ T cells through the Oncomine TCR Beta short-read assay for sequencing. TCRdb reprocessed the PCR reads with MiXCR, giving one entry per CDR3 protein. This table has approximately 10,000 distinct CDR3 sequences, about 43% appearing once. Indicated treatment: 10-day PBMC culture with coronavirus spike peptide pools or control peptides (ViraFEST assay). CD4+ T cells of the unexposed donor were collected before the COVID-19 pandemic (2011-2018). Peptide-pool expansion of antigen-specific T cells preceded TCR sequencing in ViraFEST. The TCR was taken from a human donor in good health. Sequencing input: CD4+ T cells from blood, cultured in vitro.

CDR3 DNA sequence: TGTGCCAGCAGCTCTAGCGGGAGCTTCCAAGAGACCCAGTACTTC. It yields the protein CASSSSGSFQETQYF. V is TRBV7-2 and J is TRBJ2-5, with 10 bases aligning to TRBD2. J lost 1 base, V lost 4 bases, and 3 bases had no gene match. CDR3 length: 15 amino acids. The germline V gene has CDR1 SGHTA and CDR2 FQGNSA.